The 32 T cell receptor beta chains below all came from one sample that was sequenced in a study of cytomegalovirus exposure and HLA in healthy donors (dated by TCRdb to the late 2010s). The library was prepared using the immunoSEQ multiplex PCR assay. A mixture of 60 forward primers for TCR Vbeta segments and 13 reverse primers for TCR Jbeta segments was used in the multiplex PCR. The table comes from immuneACCESS by way of TCRdb, which keeps in-frame sequences with V and J called. Part of the clones is missing from these tables; in studies checked, under half for an unresolved V gene and the rest for unknown reasons. The sample table holds some 120,000 clones, of which under 85% were seen once. The ten largest clones capture around 5.5% of the sample. Input material: PBMCs. Receptor source: a woman between 45 and 60 years old in good health and CMV-seropositive.

This chain joins TRBV11-2 and TRBJ2-3, with unresolved D. Trimming shortened V by 10 bases and J by 3 bases, and 5 bases separated the two germline ends. This CDR3 contains 10 residues. Germline values: CDR1 SGHAT, CDR2 FQNNGV. For the CDR3, the DNA is TGTGCCACCGGGACAGATACGCAGTATTTT. Protein product: CATGTDTQYF. The complete variable domain, with remaining parts taken from reference TRBV11-2 and TRBJ2-3, reads EAGVAQSPRYKIIEKRQSVAFWCNPISGHATLYWYQQILGQGPKLLIQFQNNGVVDDSQLPKDRFSAERLKGVDSTLKIQPAKLEDSAVYLCATGTDTQYFGPGTRLTVL.

This clone was detected a few times. V gene TRBV7-2 combines with J gene TRBJ1-1; 10 positions agree with TRBD1. J lost 10 bases, V lost 0 bases, and 2 bases had no gene match. CDR3 size: 13 residues. The germline CDR1 and CDR2 sequences are SGHTA and FQGNSA. The CDR3 loop is CASSLADRGTAFF. The CDR3, as DNA: TGTGCCAGCAGCTTAGCGGACAGGGGGACAGCTTTCTTT. Variable domain in full (rest from reference TRBV7-2 and TRBJ1-1): GAGVSQSPSNKVTEKGKDVELRCDPISGHTALYWYRQSLGQGLEFLIYFQGNSAPDKSGLPSDRFSAERTGGSVSTLTIQRTQQEDSAVYLCASSLADRGTAFFGQGTRLTVV.

The genes are TRBV7-9 and TRBJ2-7; D is unresolved. Germline values: CDR1 SEHNR, CDR2 FQNEAQ (reference sequence). The CDR3 sequence is 11 residues long. The V end was cut by 7 bases, the J end by 4 bases, with 8 bases between. In DNA, the CDR3 is TGTGCCAGCACCAACGGGTACGAGCAGTACTTC. Protein sequence: CASTNGYEQYF.

The chain is built from TRBV7-9 and TRBJ1-4, with 7 bases fitting TRBD1. Trimming at V came to 3 bases and at J to 8 bases, leaving 6 bases not matched to a gene. The CDR3 runs to 14 residues. Germline CDR1 is SEHNR and CDR2 is FQNEAQ (reference sequence). CDR3 DNA sequence: TGTGCCAGCAGCTTGAGGACAGGTGTGGAAAAACTGTTTTTT. Amino acid sequence: CASSLRTGVEKLFF. The full variable domain, with the rest looked up from reference TRBV7-9 and TRBJ1-4, is DTGVSQNPRHKITKRGQNVTFRCDPISEHNRLYWYRQTLGQGPEFLTYFQNEAQLEKSRLLSDRFSAERPKGSFSTLEIQRTEQGDSAMYLCASSLRTGVEKLFFGSGTQLSVL.

For this clone: At one end, the junction sequence differs from germline, possibly due to a read error. The sample contains more than one DNA sequence encoding this CDR3. The CDR3 coding sequence is TGTGCCAGCAGAACGAGCGGGGGGTTGGATACGCAGTATTTC. This encodes CASRTSGGLDTQYF. This chain joins TRBV6-5 and TRBJ2-3; TRBD2 matches 9 bases. The CDR3 runs to 14 residues. Germline CDR1 is MNHEY and CDR2 is SVGAGI.

J is TRBJ2-3 and V is TRBV5-6; weak D call: TRBD1 (6 bases). Germline loops: CDR1 SGHDT, CDR2 YYEEEE. The CDR3 loop spans 14 amino acids. With 6 bases removed from V and 10 bases from J, the gap between germline ends came to 21 bases. CDR3 region: CASTIDGVSGAQYF. DNA of the CDR3: TGTGCCAGCACCATCGACGGGGTTTCAGGGGCGCAGTATTTT.

The V and J genes are TRBV29-1 and TRBJ2-7; no firm D call. The CDR3 covers 12 residues. The V end lost 4 bases, the J end lost 0 bases, and 7 bases lay between the germline ends. Germline V gene lookup returns CDR1 SQVTM and CDR2 ANQGSEA. CDR3: CSVVYSSYEQYF. DNA for the CDR3: TGCAGCGTTGTATACTCCTCCTACGAGCAGTACTTC.

The chain couples TRBV6-5 to TRBJ1-6; D is perhaps TRBD1 (5 bases). The CDR3 is 12 amino acids. Trimming removed 7 bases from V and 13 bases from J, with 14 bases in between. In germline, CDR1 is MNHEY, CDR2 SVGAGI. CDR3 loop: CASTRVGGPLHF. CDR3 coding DNA: TGTGCCAGCACCCGGGTCGGGGGGCCCCTCCACTTT.

This chain links TRBV11-3 with TRBJ1-6; TRBD1 agrees at 8 bases. The trim removed 5 bases at V and 6 bases at J, leaving 6 bases unmatched. Germline CDR1 SGHNT, CDR2 YENEEA. The CDR3 is made up of 15 amino acids. CDR3 sequence: CASSTGGVGNSPLHF. The CDR3 DNA follows: TGTGCCAGCAGCACAGGGGGGGTTGGTAATTCACCCCTCCACTTT.

CDR3 in DNA: TGTGCCAGCAGTCAGGAAGGAGGATCACCCCTCCACTTT. Encoded protein: CASSQEGGSPLHF. The rearrangement uses TRBV6-6 and TRBJ1-6; D gene uncertain. Germline loops: CDR1 MNHNY, CDR2 SVGAGI (reference sequence). Trimming stripped 5 bases from V and 10 bases from J, with 12 bases between. The CDR3 covers 13 residues.

V is TRBV19 and J is TRBJ2-6, with a weak D call TRBD2 (6 bases). Trimming removed 5 bases at V and 0 bases at J, with 14 bases between. The CDR3 loop spans 17 amino acids. CDR1 and CDR2 from the germline V gene are LNHDA and SQIVND (reference sequence). The CDR3 DNA reads TGTGCCAGTAGTCCGCTTAGGAGGGGCTCTGGGGCCAACGTCCTGACTTTC. The encoded protein is CASSPLRRGSGANVLTF.

This chain links TRBV6-5 with TRBJ1-2; 7 positions match TRBD1. The CDR3 has 13 residues. Germline lookup yields CDR1 MNHEY and CDR2 SVGAGI. The trim removed 6 bases at V and 4 bases at J, leaving 5 bases unmatched. The CDR3 nucleotides are TGTGCCAGCAGCGGGGCAGGGGGCTATGGCTACACCTTC. This encodes CASSGAGGYGYTF.

Notes on this clone: This same CDR3 is encoded by further DNA sequences in the sample. The chain has TRBV5-6 and TRBJ2-7; TRBD1 is a possible D gene (6 bases). The V and J ends lost 4 bases and 0 bases respectively, with 11 bases between them. The CDR3 consists of 14 residues. Germline assignment: CDR1 SGHDT and CDR2 YYEEEE. CDR3: CASSQTGLSYEQYF. CDR3 DNA sequence: TGTGCCAGCAGCCAAACAGGGCTCTCCTACGAGCAGTACTTC. Full variable domain (outside the CDR3, taken from reference TRBV5-6 and TRBJ2-7): DAGVTQSPTHLIKTRGQQVTLRCSPKSGHDTVSWYQQALGQGPQFIFQYYEEEERQRGNFPDRFSGHQFPNYSSELNVNALLLGDSALYLCASSQTGLSYEQYFGPGTRLTVT.

V and J are TRBV7-2 and TRBJ2-5; 9 bases match TRBD2. V gave up 1 base and J gave up 5 bases; unmatched junction bases: 8. CDR1 SGHTA and CDR2 FQGNSA come from the germline V gene. This CDR3 is 16 amino acids long. As DNA, the CDR3 is TGTGCCAGCAGCTTAGGCGGGGGGGCCCTCCGGGAGACCCAGTACTTC. Translation gives CASSLGGGALRETQYF.

In its sample, this clone was seen once. This chain joins TRBV4-1 and TRBJ1-2; D may be TRBD1 (6 bases). Trimming left V 4 bases short and J 1 base short, with 16 bases between. Germline V gives CDR1 MGHRA, CDR2 YSYEKL. The CDR3 totals 16 residues. The CDR3 nucleotides are TGCGCCAGCAGCCCAGTGGACAGCCGCGTTAACTATGGCTACACCTTC. The encoded protein is CASSPVDSRVNYGYTF.

V and J are TRBV2 and TRBJ2-1; D remains unclear. Trimming removed 0 bases at V and 7 bases at J, with 7 bases between. The CDR3 consists of 13 residues. The germline V gene encodes CDR1 SNHLY and CDR2 FYNNEI. CDR3 coding DNA: TGTGCCAGCAGTGAAGCTAGGCGGAATGAGCAGTTCTTC. The encoded protein is CASSEARRNEQFF.

The chain uses TRBV6-5 and TRBJ1-1; tentative D call: TRBD1 (5 bases). V was shortened by 7 bases and J by 7 bases, with 16 bases between the two germline ends. The germline V gene encodes CDR1 MNHEY and CDR2 SVGAGI. CDR3 size: 13 residues. CDR3 DNA: TGTGCCAGCAACGTATTTCAGGGTGGTGAAGCTTTCTTT. This codes for CASNVFQGGEAFF.

The chain links TRBV19 to TRBJ1-1; D uncertain. The V and J ends lost 0 bases and 1 base respectively, with 12 bases between them. The CDR3 extends over 16 amino acids. Per the germline V gene, CDR1 is LNHDA and CDR2 is SQIVND (reference sequence). The CDR3 coding sequence is TGTGCCAGTAGTATAGATAGGACGGGGAAGAACACTGAAGCTTTCTTT. Translated: CASSIDRTGKNTEAFF. The entire variable domain, with the rest obtained from reference TRBV19 and TRBJ1-1, is as follows: DGGITQSPKYLFRKEGQNVTLSCEQNLNHDAMYWYRQDPGQGLRLIYYSQIVNDFQKGDIAEGYSVSREKKESFPLTVTSAQKNPTAFYLCASSIDRTGKNTEAFFGQGTRLTVV.

This clone turned up a few times. The chain couples TRBV5-1 to TRBJ2-1; 7 bases map to TRBD2. The CDR3 has 16 residues. The germline gives CDR1 SGHRS, CDR2 YFSETQ. J gave up 3 bases and V 0 bases, and 6 bases lay outside the gene matches. DNA of the CDR3: TGCGCCAGCAGCTTGGCCCCAGCGGGGAACTACAATGAGCAGTTCTTC. Encoded protein: CASSLAPAGNYNEQFF.

This rearrangement joins TRBV19 to TRBJ1-6; the D gene is possibly TRBD1 (6 bases). The length of the CDR3 is 13 residues. The germline V and J ends were trimmed by 10 bases and 1 base, with 8 bases remaining between them. The germline V gene encodes CDR1 LNHDA and CDR2 SQIVND (reference sequence). The CDR3 bases are TGTGCCACCCAGGGGTCCTATAATTCACCCCTCCACTTT. Translating gives CATQGSYNSPLHF. The full variable domain, rest sourced from reference TRBV19 and TRBJ1-6, is DGGITQSPKYLFRKEGQNVTLSCEQNLNHDAMYWYRQDPGQGLRLIYYSQIVNDFQKGDIAEGYSVSREKKESFPLTVTSAQKNPTAFYLCATQGSYNSPLHFGNGTRLTVT.

This clone occurred once. The chain joins TRBV2 to TRBJ2-2, with a tentative D call TRBD1 (7 bases). The CDR3 contains 14 residues. V lost 7 bases and J 4 bases, leaving 13 bases between the germline ends. Germline V gene data show CDR1 as SNHLY and CDR2 as FYNNEI. The CDR3 nucleotides are TGTGCCAGCAATTCGCAGGGGGGCACCGGGGAGCTGTTTTTT. Translation: CASNSQGGTGELFF.

V gene TRBV9 combines with J gene TRBJ1-5, with TRBD1 matching over 10 bases. CDR3 length: 15 residues. V lost 7 bases and J lost 4; bases outside the gene matches: 8. The germline V gene encodes CDR1 SGDLS and CDR2 YYNGEE. Here the CDR3 reads CASGAGGQGNQPQHF. DNA of the CDR3: TGTGCCAGCGGCGCGGGGGGACAGGGGAATCAGCCCCAGCATTTT.

This chain connects TRBV4-2 to TRBJ1-3; TRBD1 aligns across 7 bases. The CDR3 extends over 16 amino acids. The germline CDR1 and CDR2 sequences are LGHNA and YNFKEQ. Trimming at V came to 5 bases and at J to 0 bases, leaving 7 bases not matched to a gene. This CDR3 is CASSSHNRGSGNTIYF. As DNA, the CDR3 is TGTGCCAGCAGCTCTCACAACAGGGGCTCTGGAAACACCATATATTTT.

The chain joins TRBV5-1 to TRBJ1-4; perhaps TRBD1 as D (5 bases). Trimming took off 0 bases at V and 2 bases at J, with 8 bases between the two ends. The CDR3 extends over 15 amino acids. Germline V gene sequence: CDR1 SGHRS, CDR2 YFSETQ. In nucleotides, the CDR3 is TGCGCCAGCAGCTTGGAAGGGGCGACTAATGAAAAACTGTTTTTT. Amino acids: CASSLEGATNEKLFF. Full variable domain (missing parts from reference TRBV5-1 and TRBJ1-4): KAGVTQTPRYLIKTRGQQVTLSCSPISGHRSVSWYQQTPGQGLQFLFEYFSETQRNKGNFPGRFSGRQFSNSRSEMNVSTLELGDSALYLCASSLEGATNEKLFFGSGTQLSVL.

The table lists this clone with a few counts. The chain uses TRBV19 and TRBJ1-1; 9 nucleotides match TRBD1. CDR1 is LNHDA and CDR2 is SQIVND in the germline V gene (reference sequence). J was trimmed by 1 base and V by 6 bases; bases with no gene match: 0. The CDR3 has 13 residues. In DNA, the CDR3 is TGTGCCAGTAGGGGACAGGGGAACACTGAAGCTTTCTTT. Amino acid sequence: CASRGQGNTEAFF.

This rearrangement joins TRBV28 to TRBJ2-7; D gene unclear. Germline CDR1 and CDR2: MDHEN and SYDVKM. The V end lost 2 bases, the J end lost 4 bases, and 3 bases lay between the germline ends. This CDR3 has 11 amino acids. CDR3 bases: TGTGCCAGCAGTTTACAGTACGAGCAGTACTTC. Encoded protein: CASSLQYEQYF.

This clone was observed a single time. The chain carries TRBV25-1 and TRBJ1-1; TRBD1 agrees at 7 bases. Germline values: CDR1 MGHDK, CDR2 SYGVNS. The CDR3 has 14 amino acids. V lost 8 bases to trimming and J lost 4 bases; unmatched junction nucleotides: 10. The CDR3: CASGGMTGFTEAFF. As DNA, the CDR3 is TGTGCCAGCGGGGGGATGACAGGGTTCACTGAAGCTTTCTTT. The full variable domain, completed using reference TRBV25-1 and TRBJ1-1, is EADIYQTPRYLVIGTGKKITLECSQTMGHDKMYWYQQDPGMELHLIHYSYGVNSTEKGDLSSESTVSRIRTEHFPLTLESARPSHTSQYLCASGGMTGFTEAFFGQGTRLTVV.

This chain uses TRBV7-9 with TRBJ1-5, with a possible D match to TRBD1 (5 bases). Germline V lookup: CDR1 SEHNR, CDR2 FQNEAQ (reference sequence). CDR3 length: 15 residues. The V end was cut by 0 bases, the J end by 7 bases, with 13 bases between. Written as DNA, the CDR3 is TGTGCCAGCAGCTTAGCCTCATGGGGGGAACAGCCCCAGCATTTT. Translating gives CASSLASWGEQPQHF.

This clone has just one count. V gene TRBV7-2 combines with J gene TRBJ2-5; tentatively, D is TRBD2 (5 bases). V lost 1 base, J lost 4 bases, and 7 bases lay in between. CDR3 size: 13 residues. Germline loops: CDR1 SGHTA, CDR2 FQGNSA. CDR3 region: CASSLGGLETQYF. The CDR3 coding sequence is TGTGCCAGCAGCTTAGGCGGGTTAGAGACCCAGTACTTC.

The gene calls are TRBV5-5 and TRBJ1-4; 7 bases align to TRBD1. The CDR3 has 14 residues. The V segment lost 3 bases and the J segment 8 bases; nucleotides outside the gene matches: 7. Germline V gene data show CDR1 as SGHKS and CDR2 as YYEKEE (reference sequence). The CDR3 spells CASSWQGGWEKLFF. CDR3 in DNA: TGTGCCAGCAGCTGGCAGGGGGGTTGGGAAAAACTGTTTTTT.

J is TRBJ1-1 and V is TRBV5-1; TRBD1 is a possible D gene (5 bases). The germline V gene encodes CDR1 SGHRS and CDR2 YFSETQ. The CDR3 has 15 amino acids. V dropped 1 base and J dropped 3 bases, with 13 bases sitting between them. The CDR3 DNA reads as TGCGCCAGCAGCTTGACCGGGGGGTTGGACACTGAAGCTTTCTTT. Translating gives CASSLTGGLDTEAFF.

This clone was detected once. This sequence joins TRBV29-1 and TRBJ2-1; D unclear. The CDR3 loop spans 13 amino acids. V lost 2 bases and J 7 bases, leaving 12 bases between the germline ends. The germline CDR1 and CDR2 sequences are SQVTM and ANQGSEA. As DNA, the CDR3 is TGCAGCGTTGAAAGGTCCGAGGAAAATGAGCAGTTCTTC. Its protein is CSVERSEENEQFF.